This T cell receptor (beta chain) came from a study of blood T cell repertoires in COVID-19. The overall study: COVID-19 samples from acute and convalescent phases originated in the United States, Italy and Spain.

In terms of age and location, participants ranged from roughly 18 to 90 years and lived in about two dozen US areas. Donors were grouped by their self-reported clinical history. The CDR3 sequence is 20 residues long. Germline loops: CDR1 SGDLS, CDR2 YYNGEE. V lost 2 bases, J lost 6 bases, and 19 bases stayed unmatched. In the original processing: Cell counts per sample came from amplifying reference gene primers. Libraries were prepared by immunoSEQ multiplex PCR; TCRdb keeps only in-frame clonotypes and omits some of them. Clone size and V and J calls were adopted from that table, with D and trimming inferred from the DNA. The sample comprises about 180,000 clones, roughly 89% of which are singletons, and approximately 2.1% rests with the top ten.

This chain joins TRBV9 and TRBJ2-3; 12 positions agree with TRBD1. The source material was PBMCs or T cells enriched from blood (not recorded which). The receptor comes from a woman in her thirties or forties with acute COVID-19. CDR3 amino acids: CASSVFKSFRDRGPEDTQYF. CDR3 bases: TGTGCCAGCAGCGTCTTCAAATCATTCCGGGACAGGGGGCCGGAGGATACGCAGTATTTT.